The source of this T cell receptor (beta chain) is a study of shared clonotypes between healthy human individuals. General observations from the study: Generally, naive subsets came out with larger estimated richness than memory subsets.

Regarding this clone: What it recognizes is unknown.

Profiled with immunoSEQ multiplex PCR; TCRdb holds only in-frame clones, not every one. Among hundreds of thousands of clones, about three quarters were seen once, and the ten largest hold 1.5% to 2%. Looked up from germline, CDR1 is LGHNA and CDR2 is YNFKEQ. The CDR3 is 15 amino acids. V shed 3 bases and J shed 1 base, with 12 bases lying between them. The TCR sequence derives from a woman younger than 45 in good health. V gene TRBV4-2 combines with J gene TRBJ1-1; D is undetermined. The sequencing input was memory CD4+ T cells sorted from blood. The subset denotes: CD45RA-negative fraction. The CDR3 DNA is TGTGCCAGCAGCCAGGCGACGAGGACGAACACTGAAGCTTTCTTT. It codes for CASSQATRTNTEAFF.